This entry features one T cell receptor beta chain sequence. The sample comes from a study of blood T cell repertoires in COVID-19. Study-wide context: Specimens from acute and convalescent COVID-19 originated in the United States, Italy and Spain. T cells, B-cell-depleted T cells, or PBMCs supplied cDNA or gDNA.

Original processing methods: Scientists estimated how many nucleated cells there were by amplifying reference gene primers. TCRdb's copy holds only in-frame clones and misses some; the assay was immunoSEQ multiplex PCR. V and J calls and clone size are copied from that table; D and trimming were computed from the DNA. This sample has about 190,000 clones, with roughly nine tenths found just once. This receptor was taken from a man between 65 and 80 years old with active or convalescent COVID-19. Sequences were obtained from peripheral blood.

The CDR3 here is CASSLRQGTNEKLFF. The CDR3 DNA is TGTGCCAGCAGCTTAAGACAGGGAACTAATGAAAAACTGTTTTTT. V and J are TRBV7-9 and TRBJ1-4; 7 bases agree with TRBD1. J gave up 1 base and V 2 bases, and 1 base lay outside the gene matches. CDR1 and CDR2 (germline): SEHNR, FQNEAQ (reference sequence). The length of the CDR3 is 15 residues.